Listed below are T cell receptor beta chains from one sample, sequenced in a study of T cell responses to AZD1222 COVID-19 vaccine. The data were produced by immunoSEQ multiplex PCR, yet TCRdb's version contains in-frame clones alone and is incomplete. The sample carries around 85,000 clones, approximately 83% recorded once. The source material was peripheral blood, sampled on day 0 of AZD1222 vaccination. The receptor source for this set is an adult in good health. Both conserved end residues are part of each CDR3. The D gene is left open where the match is weak. Rows may omit the clone size; those that give it use once, few, many or a size class.

V gene	J gene	clone size	D gene	CDR3 DNA	CDR3 protein
TRBV4-2	TRBJ2-1	NA	NA	TGTGCCAGCAGCCAGGGACCCAATGAGCAGTTCTTC	CASSQGPNEQFF
TRBV29-1	TRBJ2-5	NA	NA	TGCAGCGTTACACGGACAGAAGAGACCCAGTACTTC	CSVTRTEETQYF
TRBV7-3	TRBJ2-2	once	TRBD2	TGTGCCAGCAGCTTAACACTAGCGGGGTACACCGGGGAGCTGTTTTTT	CASSLTLAGYTGELFF
TRBV19	TRBJ1-1	NA	NA	TGTGCCAGTAGACAGGGAGGAAGAACTGAAGCTTTCTTT	CASRQGGRTEAFF
TRBV27	TRBJ2-1	NA	NA	TGTGCCAGCAGTTTGACACCCGAACTACCTAAGCAGTTCTTC	CASSLTPELPKQFF
TRBV27	TRBJ1-5	once	NA	TGTGCCAGCAGCTCGGAAGAAGGTAATCAGCCCCAGCATTTT	CASSSEEGNQPQHF
TRBV6-6	TRBJ2-2	NA	NA	TGTGCCAGCAGTTACTTGGTAGGCGCCGGGGAGCTGTTTTTT	CASSYLVGAGELFF
TRBV6-1	TRBJ1-1	NA	NA	TGTGCCAGCAGTGAAAAGTGGGCAGGGGAGGCTTTCTTT	CASSEKWAGEAFF
TRBV27	TRBJ1-6	NA	NA	TGTGCCAGCAGTCCTACAGGGTACAATTCACCCCTCCACTTT	CASSPTGYNSPLHF
TRBV9	TRBJ2-7	NA	NA	TGTGCCAGCAGCGTAGGGGTGTCCTACGAGCAGTACTTC	CASSVGVSYEQYF
TRBV3-1/TRBV3-2	TRBJ1-6	NA	NA	TGTGCCAGCAGCCAAGGTTTAGGACAAGCGTTGAATTCACCCCTCCACTTT	CASSQGLGQALNSPLHF
TRBV9	TRBJ2-7	NA	TRBD1	TGTGCCAGCAGCGCCTGGGACAGGGAGAGTCCGGAGCAGTACTTC	CASSAWDRESPEQYF
TRBV18	TRBJ2-4	once	TRBD2	TGTGCCAGCTCACCACCGTCAGGGAGGGAAAACATTCAGTACTTC	CASSPPSGRENIQYF
TRBV30	TRBJ1-1	NA	NA	TGTGCCTGGAGGGAGGACAGTCGACGGGCTGAAGCTTTCTTT	CAWREDSRRAEAFF